Given below is one T cell receptor (beta chain) in context. Germline values: CDR1 SEHNR, CDR2 FQNEAQ (reference sequence). The CDR3 is 15 residues long. The V end lost 8 bases, the J end lost 2 bases, and 19 bases lay between the germline ends. Data came from immunoSEQ multiplex PCR; TCRdb stores just in-frame clones and leaves some out. The sample holds fewer than 600,000 clones, 75% to 85% seen once. The data stem from a study of shared clonotypes between healthy human individuals. This chain connects TRBV7-9 to TRBJ2-7; a weak D match, TRBD1 (6 bases). Material for sequencing was PBMCs. The source of this sequence is a woman aged 40 to 50 in good health. Some clones in this sample may be carry-over from other donors' samples. As DNA, the CDR3 is TGTGCCAGCTCGGTTAGGGCAGGGGACCCCTACGAGCAGTACTTC. Amino acid sequence: CASSVRAGDPYEQYF.